These T cell receptor beta chains were read from a single sample in a study of cytomegalovirus exposure and HLA in healthy donors. This table comes from immunoSEQ multiplex PCR, and its TCRdb copy is limited to in-frame clones, with some not included. The data contain about 160,000 clones, more than 75% of them seen just once; the ten biggest clones take up more than 9.5%. Sequences were obtained from PBMCs. Receptors originate from a man in his late teens or twenties in good health and CMV-seropositive. CDR3s leave out the opening cysteine and the closing phenylalanine or tryptophan.

v_gene | CDR3aa
TRBV4-2 | ASSTRAGSAYEQY
TRBV29-1 | SVEFLEPGELF
TRBV29-1 | SVADRSSYEQY
TRBV11-1 | ASSLDRANEKLF
TRBV27 | ASSLRSQDNEQF
TRBV19 | ASSSLGRGRETQY
TRBV27 | ASRVSGPFYNEQF
TRBV30 | AWSAPRGYSYEQY
TRBV5-1 | ASSLGGDGGLAELYEQY
TRBV15 | ATSRAGPNTIY
TRBV4-1 | ASSQGQGWYGEAF
TRBV27 | ASSLGGLSGYT
TRBV4-1 | ASSPPNTRAGSGDTQY
TRBV4-1 | ASSQDASYEQY